A single sample gave rise to the 29 T cell receptor beta chains below, sequenced in a study of Ad26.COV2.S vaccination and SARS-CoV-2 variants (dated by TCRdb to the early 2020s). The receptor library was made with the immunoSEQ multiplex PCR assay. In its TCRdb copy, this immuneACCESS table keeps in-frame sequences only and misses some clones. Where compared with another copy, unresolved V genes explain less than half of these, and the others have no known cause. This sample holds hundreds of thousands of clones; roughly 90% were observed only once. Around 1.5% of the sample rests with the top ten. The sample's treatment or condition label, decoded: some 20 received Ad26.COV2.S at low or high dose, single or two shots; about five received placebo; per-sample allocation not given. For vaccine and placebo recipients, the sequenced repertoires came from samples collected on day 63 after the first injection.

The sample consisted of peripheral blood, taken in a trial of Ad26.COV2.S vaccine versus placebo. The source is a person aged 18-60 years who received the Ad26.COV2.S COVID-19 vaccine or a placebo.

The chain is built from TRBV6-5 and TRBJ1-2; possibly TRBD1 for D (5 bases). The CDR3 covers 15 residues. Germline V gene data show CDR1 as MNHEY and CDR2 as SVGAGI. V lost 0 bases and J 4 bases, leaving 12 bases between the germline ends. This CDR3 reads CASSYSGGMGYGYTF. CDR3 coding DNA: TGTGCCAGCAGTTACTCCGGGGGTATGGGCTATGGCTACACCTTC.

The chain has TRBV7-9 and TRBJ1-1; no firm D call. This CDR3 is 16 amino acids long. The ends were cut back, 5 bases at V and 0 bases at J, with 16 bases in the middle. Germline V CDR1 and CDR2: SEHNR, FQNEAQ (reference sequence). The CDR3 region is CASSPLSEPMNTEAFF. Here the CDR3 DNA reads TGTGCCAGCAGCCCGCTGTCAGAGCCCATGAACACTGAAGCTTTCTTT. Full variable domain (rest looked up from reference TRBV7-9 and TRBJ1-1): DTGVSQNPRHKITKRGQNVTFRCDPISEHNRLYWYRQTLGQGPEFLTYFQNEAQLEKSRLLSDRFSAERPKGSFSTLEIQRTEQGDSAMYLCASSPLSEPMNTEAFFGQGTRLTVV.

The chain recombines TRBV5-1 with TRBJ2-2; perhaps TRBD2 as D (6 bases). Germline-derived CDR1 and CDR2 are SGHRS and YFSETQ. The length of the CDR3 is 14 residues. Trimming shortened V by 0 bases and J by 6 bases, and 9 bases separated the two germline ends. CDR3 DNA: TGCGCCAGCAGCTTGGCGGGAGCTTCCGGGGAGCTGTTTTTT. It encodes CASSLAGASGELFF.

The chain couples TRBV28 to TRBJ2-7; 11 bases fit TRBD2. Germline lookup yields CDR1 MDHEN and CDR2 SYDVKM. This CDR3 has 14 amino acids. Losses at the gene ends were 6 bases for V and 3 bases for J; bases not matched to a gene: 4. This chain's CDR3 is CASRGTSGSYEQYF. Here the CDR3 DNA reads TGTGCCAGCAGGGGTACTAGCGGGAGCTACGAGCAGTACTTC.

This clone appeared once. The rearrangement joins TRBV6-5 to TRBJ1-2; TRBD1 matches 8 bases. Germline V gene sequence: CDR1 MNHEY, CDR2 SVGAGI. This CDR3 is built from 14 residues. J was trimmed by 3 bases and V by 6 bases; bases with no gene match: 6. CDR3 DNA: TGTGCCAGCAGCCAACCGGGACAGGACTATGGCTACACCTTC. This encodes CASSQPGQDYGYTF.

The chain employs TRBV30 and TRBJ1-4; 9 positions match TRBD1. Germline V CDR1 and CDR2: GTSNPN, SVGIG (reference sequence). This CDR3 spans 13 amino acids. V lost 4 bases, J lost 10 bases, and 7 bases stayed unmatched. The CDR3 loop is CAWNGQGMRKLFF. The CDR3 DNA is TGTGCCTGGAACGGACAGGGGATGCGAAAACTGTTTTTT.

The CDR3 protein is CASSSQVLGNQPQHF. The CDR3 DNA is TGTGCCAGCAGTTCTCAGGTTTTAGGCAATCAGCCCCAGCATTTT. The chain is built from TRBV6-2 or TRBV6-3 and TRBJ1-5; D is unresolved. V was trimmed by 4 bases and J by 2 bases, leaving 12 bases between them. Germline V gene lookup returns CDR1 MNHEY and CDR2 SVGEGT. The CDR3 runs 15 residues.

The rearrangement links TRBV6-5 to TRBJ2-2, with 7 bases fitting TRBD1. Trimming cost V 5 bases and J 5 bases; bases outside gene matches: 8. The germline gives CDR1 MNHEY, CDR2 SVGAGI. CDR3 length equals 15 residues. The CDR3 DNA is TGTGCCAGCAGTAACCCGGGACAGAAAACCGGGGAGCTGTTTTTT. Its protein is CASSNPGQKTGELFF.

The J gene is TRBJ1-5, the V gene TRBV3-1 (or the pseudogene TRBV3-2), with D maybe TRBD1 (6 bases). The V gene's germline CDR1 is LGHDT and CDR2 YNNKEL (reference sequence). The ends were cut back, 1 base at V and 2 bases at J, with 18 bases in the middle. There are 18 residues in the CDR3. For the CDR3, the DNA is TGTGCCAGCAGCCAAGCATGGGGGCGCGGCCTTGGCAATCAGCCCCAGCATTTT. Protein sequence: CASSQAWGRGLGNQPQHF.

This clone was seen only a few times. The chain employs TRBV5-4 and TRBJ1-6; D gene ambiguous. The CDR3 extends over 18 amino acids. V was cut by 3 bases and J by 8 bases, with 24 bases left in between. Germline V gene lookup returns CDR1 SGHNT and CDR2 YYREEE (reference sequence). The CDR3 DNA sequence: TGTGCCAGCAGCTATACGGCCGTTGGGCGGGGATCCCATTCACCCCTCCACTTT. Amino acids: CASSYTAVGRGSHSPLHF.

This chain joins TRBV7-3 and TRBJ1-6, with a possible D match to TRBD1 (5 bases). The CDR3 covers 16 residues. Trimming cost V 5 bases and J 9 bases, with 20 bases left between them. Germline CDR1 reads SGHTA; CDR2 reads FQGTGA. CDR3 nucleotides: TGTGCCAGCAGCCCCCAGGGCCCTGGGAAGGGTTCACCCCTCCACTTT. Residues: CASSPQGPGKGSPLHF. Combining the CDR3 with reference TRBV7-3 and TRBJ1-6 gives the whole variable domain GAGVSQTPSNKVTEKGKYVELRCDPISGHTALYWYRQSLGQGPEFLIYFQGTGAADDSGLPNDRFFAVRPEGSVSTLKIQRTERGDSAVYLCASSPQGPGKGSPLHFGNGTRLTVT.

V is TRBV20-1 and J is TRBJ2-1; 10 nucleotides align to TRBD2. J was trimmed by 4 bases and V by 3 bases; bases with no gene match: 9. The CDR3 covers 16 residues. Germline assignment: CDR1 DFQATT and CDR2 SNEGSKA (reference sequence). The DNA for the CDR3 is TGCAGTGCTAGTGATCCCGGACTAGCGGATTACAATGAGCAGTTCTTC. Translation: CSASDPGLADYNEQFF.

The chain is built from TRBV11-2 and TRBJ1-5; 7 bases agree with TRBD1. The length of the CDR3 is 15 residues. The germline gives CDR1 SGHAT, CDR2 FQNNGV. V was clipped by 5 bases and J by 4 bases; unmatched bases: 8. The CDR3 is CASSPLQGRNQPQHF. For the CDR3, the DNA is TGTGCCAGCAGCCCCTTACAGGGGAGGAATCAGCCCCAGCATTTT.

The V and J genes are TRBV9 and TRBJ1-1, with D possibly being TRBD1 (5 bases). Looked up from germline, CDR1 is SGDLS and CDR2 is YYNGEE. This CDR3 comprises 15 residues. With 0 bases removed from V and 0 bases from J, the gap between germline ends came to 9 bases. CDR3 residues: CASSVGGTLNTEAFF. Written as DNA, the CDR3 is TGTGCCAGCAGCGTAGGGGGCACCTTGAACACTGAAGCTTTCTTT.

This clone has just one count. The J gene is TRBJ2-2, the V gene TRBV10-2; D is possibly TRBD1 (6 bases). The CDR3 extends over 14 amino acids. V was trimmed by 3 bases and J by 8 bases, leaving 13 bases between them. Germline values: CDR1 WSHSY, CDR2 SAAADI. Written as DNA, the CDR3 is TGCGCCAGCAGTGAAGACAGGATCACAGGGGAGCTGTTTTTT. This gives the protein CASSEDRITGELFF.

This clone came up once. The chain employs TRBV5-4 and TRBJ2-5; D is unclear. Germline CDR1 is SGHNT and CDR2 is YYREEE (reference sequence). CDR3 length: 16 amino acids. Trimming removed 3 bases from V and 5 bases from J, with 20 bases in between. CDR3 region: CASSSPGRAAGETQYF. The CDR3 DNA sequence: TGTGCCAGCAGCTCCCCCGGACGAGCCGCCGGGGAGACCCAGTACTTC. Using reference TRBV5-4 and TRBJ2-5 for the parts outside the CDR3, the full variable domain is ETGVTQSPTHLIKTRGQQVTLRCSSQSGHNTVSWYQQALGQGPQFIFQYYREEENGRGNFPPRFSGLQFPNYSSELNVNALELDDSALYLCASSSPGRAAGETQYFGPGTRLLVL.

The V call is TRBV3-1 (or the pseudogene TRBV3-2), the J call TRBJ1-2; D ambiguous. The germline V gene has CDR1 LGHDT and CDR2 YNNKEL (reference sequence). Trimming took off 1 base at V and 8 bases at J, with 8 bases between the two ends. This CDR3 region has 12 residues. As DNA, the CDR3 is TGTGCCAGCAGCCAAGTTACGGGGGGCTACACCTTC. Translating it yields CASSQVTGGYTF.

The chain is built from TRBV5-4 and TRBJ2-1, with 10 positions matching TRBD2. The germline V gene has CDR1 SGHNT and CDR2 YYREEE (reference sequence). J was trimmed by 3 bases and V by 4 bases; bases with no gene match: 4. CDR3 size: 15 residues. CDR3 sequence reads: CASSPGLANYNEQFF. The CDR3 coding sequence is TGTGCCAGCAGCCCGGGACTAGCGAACTACAATGAGCAGTTCTTC. The variable domain in full, with the rest retrieved from reference TRBV5-4 and TRBJ2-1, is ETGVTQSPTHLIKTRGQQVTLRCSSQSGHNTVSWYQQALGQGPQFIFQYYREEENGRGNFPPRFSGLQFPNYSSELNVNALELDDSALYLCASSPGLANYNEQFFGPGTRLTVL.

The rearrangement links TRBV10-3 to TRBJ1-4; D gene ambiguous. The CDR3 has 15 residues. V lost 0 bases, J lost 0 bases, and 5 bases lay in between. Germline CDR1 reads ENHRY; CDR2 reads SYGVKD. CDR3 sequence reads: CAISESTATNEKLFF. DNA for the CDR3: TGTGCCATCAGTGAGTCGACTGCAACTAATGAAAAACTGTTTTTT.

The rearrangement uses TRBV7-8 and TRBJ2-1, with TRBD2 matching over 7 bases. The CDR3 has 15 amino acids. CDR1 is SGHVS, CDR2 FQNEAQ, per germline. Trimming at V came to 8 bases and at J to 2 bases, leaving 9 bases not matched to a gene. The CDR3 coding sequence is TGTGCCAGCGGCCCGCCGGGAGGCGCCTACAATGAGCAGTTCTTC. Translation: CASGPPGGAYNEQFF.

The chain links TRBV30 to TRBJ1-5; D gene ambiguous. CDR3 length equals 13 residues. The V and J ends lost 4 bases and 3 bases respectively, with 10 bases between them. Germline CDR1 GTSNPN, CDR2 SVGIG (reference sequence). The CDR3 sequence is CAWTIGYNQPQHF. In nucleotides, the CDR3 is TGTGCCTGGACGATCGGCTACAATCAGCCCCAGCATTTT.

This clone has only one observation. V is TRBV19 and J is TRBJ2-4, with D unclear. With 5 bases removed from V and 0 bases from J, the gap between germline ends came to 20 bases. Germline-derived CDR1 and CDR2 are LNHDA and SQIVND (reference sequence). This CDR3 spans 18 amino acids. The CDR3 nucleotides are TGTGCCAGTAGTCAGACCTATACACCGTCTTCAGCCAAAAACATTCAGTACTTC. Amino acids: CASSQTYTPSSAKNIQYF.

CDR3 residues: CASSLVGGITGELFF. Written as DNA, the CDR3 is TGTGCCAGCAGCTTAGTAGGGGGCATCACCGGGGAGCTGTTTTTT. V is TRBV7-8 and J is TRBJ2-2; 7 nucleotides match TRBD1. Germline V CDR1 and CDR2: SGHVS, FQNEAQ. The CDR3 loop spans 15 amino acids. The junction had 3 bases not matched to a gene; V was cut back by 1 base and J by 4 bases.

The chain uses TRBV6-4 and TRBJ2-1; tentative D call: TRBD2 (7 bases). Per germline, CDR1 MRHNA and CDR2 SNTAGT. The CDR3 runs 12 residues. Trimming pared 4 bases from V and 11 bases from J, leaving 12 bases between. CDR3 protein: CASSAGGFKQFF. In nucleotides, the CDR3 is TGTGCCAGCAGTGCGGGGGGCTTCAAGCAGTTCTTC.

This chain links TRBV7-8 with TRBJ2-3; tentatively, D is TRBD2 (7 bases). The germline V and J ends were trimmed by 1 base and 2 bases, with 13 bases remaining between them. Germline CDR1 is SGHVS and CDR2 is FQNEAQ. The CDR3 has 16 amino acids. Written as DNA, the CDR3 is TGTGCCAGCAGCTTAGTTTCCGGGGGGCCCACAGATACGCAGTATTTT. This sequence encodes CASSLVSGGPTDTQYF.

The rearrangement joins TRBV29-1 to TRBJ2-1, with 7 positions matching TRBD2. Germline CDR1 is SQVTM and CDR2 is ANQGSEA. This CDR3 is built from 14 residues. J was trimmed by 8 bases and V by 4 bases; bases with no gene match: 11. In nucleotides, the CDR3 is TGCAGCGTTGGGCGGCGGGAGAAGTTCGATGAGCAGTTCTTC. Translation: CSVGRREKFDEQFF.

This chain connects TRBV19 to TRBJ1-5; 8 positions agree with TRBD1. In germline, CDR1 is LNHDA, CDR2 SQIVND (reference sequence). The CDR3 covers 14 residues. J gave up 7 bases and V 8 bases, and 10 bases lay outside the gene matches. The CDR3 DNA follows: TGTGCCAGTGCCGAGGACAGGGAAAGGCAGCCCCAGCATTTT. The encoded protein is CASAEDRERQPQHF.

CDR3: CASSLEGRETQYF. In DNA form, the CDR3 reads TGTGCCAGCAGCTTAGAAGGGAGGGAGACCCAGTACTTC. The chain employs TRBV11-2 and TRBJ2-5, with TRBD2 as a possible D gene (6 bases). Trimming shortened V by 0 bases and J by 5 bases, and 7 bases separated the two germline ends. The germline V gene has CDR1 SGHAT and CDR2 FQNNGV. This CDR3 spans 13 amino acids.

J is TRBJ1-1 and V is TRBV2; D possibly corresponds to TRBD1 (6 bases). The germline V and J ends were trimmed by 8 bases and 10 bases, with 17 bases remaining between them. In germline, CDR1 is SNHLY, CDR2 FYNNEI. CDR3 size: 12 residues. This CDR3 is CASLVTGTRAFF. The CDR3 bases are TGTGCCAGCCTTGTTACAGGGACACGAGCTTTCTTT. The full variable domain, with the rest looked up from reference TRBV2 and TRBJ1-1, is EPEVTQTPSHQVTQMGQEVILRCVPISNHLYFYWYRQILGQKVEFLVSFYNNEISEKSEIFDDQFSVERPDGSNFTLKIRSTKLEDSAMYFCASLVTGTRAFFGQGTRLTVV.